These 7 T cell receptor beta chains were sequenced from one sample in a study of tumor-infiltrating lymphocytes in primary liver carcinoma (dated by TCRdb to the late 2010s). Without any cell sorting, total RNA and DNA were co-extracted from around 18-30 mg of bulk tissue using the AllPrep DNA/RNA mini kit. TCRdb lists the instrument as Illumina HiSeq 2500. Starting from about 500 ng total RNA, TCRbeta-specific cDNA was produced by reverse transcription with a constant-region primer and ProtoScript II reverse transcriptase. TCRbeta libraries were built with three nested multiplex PCR rounds, a slightly modified ARM-PCR procedure. Each of the first two PCR rounds ran for around 10 cycles using multiplex TRBV1-TRBV30 forward primers together with a Cbeta reverse primer. The raw public data were reprocessed by TCRdb itself: fastp quality trimming at Q25, MiXCR clonotype calling, in-frame beta chains only. Every CDR3 protein is listed once, alongside the most common genes and DNA of its rows. The sample table records around 40,000 distinct CDR3 sequences; approximately 73% of these occur just once. Approximately 19% of the sample is in the top ten clones.

The material sequenced was liver tumor tissue from sampling region 2. The intended sense of this specimen's cell subset or site label: tumor region T2, inferior pole. The receptors shown here come from a man between 35 and 55 years old with primary liver carcinoma and hepatitis B virus infection.

Details on this clonotype: The germline gene is not matched at one end of the junction; a read error may be the cause. The V call is TRBV14, the J call TRBJ2-5; the D gene is possibly TRBD1 (5 bases). Germline lookup yields CDR1 SGHDN and CDR2 FVKESK. This CDR3 comprises 14 residues. The CDR3 loop is CASSQALGRETQYF. As DNA, the CDR3 is TGTGCCAGTAGCCAGGCCTTGGGGCGGGAGACCCAGTACTTC. The full variable domain, completed using reference TRBV14 and TRBJ2-5, is EAGVTQFPSHSVIEKGQTVTLRCDPISGHDNLYWYRRVMGKEIKFLLHFVKESKQDESGMPNNRFLAERTGGTYSTLKVQPAELEDSGVYFCASSQALGRETQYFGPGTRLLVL.

This clonotype appeared a single time. No conserved phenylalanine or tryptophan ends this CDR3, so it is likely a read error. The chain has TRBV11-2 and TRBJ2-6; 8 bases match TRBD1. The CDR3 has 21 residues. Germline loops: CDR1 SGHAT, CDR2 FQNNGV. The CDR3 DNA is TGTGCCAGCAGCATGGGGGGAGACAGGGGCATTTCCCTCTCTGCGGCCAACGCCCTGACTTTA. It codes for CASSMGGDRGISLSAANALTL.

Comment on this clonotype: This sequence may be a read error, since a much larger clone differs from it by one base. The chain uses TRBV9 and TRBJ2-1; D is perhaps TRBD2 (6 bases). In germline, CDR1 is SGDLS, CDR2 YYNGEE. The CDR3 has 15 residues. V was shortened by 7 bases and J by 5 bases, with 19 bases between the two germline ends. This CDR3 is CASGAGTLGNNEQFF. The CDR3 region has the DNA TGTGCCAGCGGCGCCGGGACTTTAGGTAACAATGAGCAGTTCTTC.

The V gene is TRBV14, the J gene TRBJ2-3, with a weak D call TRBD2 (5 bases). Germline CDR1 and CDR2: SGHDN and FVKESK. V shed 3 bases and J shed 15 bases, with 22 bases lying between them. The CDR3 totals 14 residues. CDR3 amino acids: CASSQVGSTDMQYF. Here the CDR3 DNA reads TGTGCCAGCAGCCAGGTGGGGAGTACAGATATGCAATATTTT.

As concerns this clonotype: The conserved phenylalanine or tryptophan is not found at the CDR3 terminus, so this likely reflects a read error. The rearrangement joins TRBV14 to TRBJ2-1; D call uncertain. V shed 1 base and J shed 12 bases, with 16 bases lying between them. Per germline, CDR1 SGHDN and CDR2 FVKESK. CDR3 length: 14 amino acids. CDR3 bases: TGTGCCAGCAGCCAAGGAAGGGCGTCGATAGGGCAGTTCTTA. Translation: CASSQGRASIGQFL.

The chain employs TRBV12-3 or TRBV12-4 and TRBJ1-1, with D tentatively TRBD1 (6 bases). The CDR3 spans 13 residues. In DNA form, the CDR3 reads TGTGACAACAGCTTTTCAGGGGCCGCTGAAGCTTTCTTT. Protein product: CDNSFSGAAEAFF.

In regard to this clonotype: No conserved phenylalanine or tryptophan is present at the end of the CDR3, so a read error is the likely explanation. The chain employs TRBV7-3 and TRBJ2-2, with 8 bases lining up with TRBD2. Germline CDR1 SGHTA, CDR2 FQGTGA. The CDR3 has 16 residues. The V and J ends lost 0 bases and 5 bases, in that order; junction bases with no gene match: 5. The CDR3 protein is CASSLTVAGRTGELFS. CDR3 bases: TGTGCCAGCAGCTTAACTGTAGCGGGACGGACCGGGGAGCTGTTTTCT.